Below, 13 T cell receptor beta chains from the same sample are listed, as sequenced in a study of shared clonotypes between healthy human individuals. The protocol was immunoSEQ multiplex PCR, while the TCRdb copy is restricted to in-frame clones and leaves out a portion. The data hold approximately 510,000 clones, with approximately 85% observed a single time. Sequencing was carried out using PBMCs. Receptor source: a woman aged 40 to 50 in good health. Some clones in this sample may be carry-over from other donors' samples.

The rearrangement joins TRBV5-1 to TRBJ2-3; 7 positions agree with TRBD2. Germline V gives CDR1 SGHRS, CDR2 YFSETQ. The length of the CDR3 is 14 residues. V lost 2 bases and J lost 4; bases outside the gene matches: 4. The CDR3 DNA sequence: TGCGCCAGCAGCTTAGGACTAGTGGCAGATACGCAGTATTTT. This sequence encodes CASSLGLVADTQYF.

The chain employs TRBV5-1 and TRBJ2-7; no reliable D call. The CDR3 length is 14 residues. Deletions cut 4 bases from V and 2 bases from J, with 13 bases between. Per the germline V gene, CDR1 is SGHRS and CDR2 is YFSETQ. The CDR3 loop reads CASSAPGLTYEQYF. CDR3 DNA: TGCGCCAGCAGCGCACCGGGCCTCACCTACGAGCAGTACTTC.

In the case of this clone: The junction shows a germline mismatch at one end, possibly a read error. The chain uses TRBV10-3 and TRBJ2-7, with D perhaps matching TRBD1 (6 bases). Germline V gives CDR1 ENHRY, CDR2 SYGVKD. The CDR3 loop spans 10 amino acids. The CDR3 DNA is TGTGCCATAGGACAGCTAGTAACCCTTTTC. It codes for CAIGQLVTLF.

This sequence joins TRBV6-6 and TRBJ2-1; no clear D. In germline, CDR1 is MNHNY, CDR2 SVGAGI (reference sequence). The CDR3 covers 15 residues. V shed 6 bases and J shed 5 bases, with 17 bases lying between them. The CDR3 protein is CASSLTRTRHNEQFF. In DNA form, the CDR3 reads TGTGCCAGCAGCTTGACGCGGACCAGACACAATGAGCAGTTCTTC.

The chain employs TRBV15 and TRBJ1-4; D remains ambiguous. The germline V gene encodes CDR1 LNHNV and CDR2 YYDKDF (reference sequence). V was pared by 0 bases and J by 7 bases, with 6 bases between. The CDR3 sequence is 13 residues long. The CDR3 region is CATSRDPSEKLFF. The CDR3 region has the DNA TGTGCCACCAGCAGAGATCCAAGTGAAAAACTGTTTTTT. The whole variable domain, remainder taken from reference TRBV15 and TRBJ1-4, is DAMVIQNPRYQVTQFGKPVTLSCSQTLNHNVMYWYQQKSSQAPKLLFHYYDKDFNNEADTPDNFQSRRPNTSFCFLDIRSPGLGDTAMYLCATSRDPSEKLFFGSGTQLSVL.

This rearrangement joins TRBV7-3 to TRBJ2-3; D unclear. The CDR3 consists of 15 residues. Between the trimmed V and J ends, which lost 5 bases and 2 bases, there was a span of 14 bases. CDR1 and CDR2 (germline): SGHTA, FQGTGA. In DNA, the CDR3 is TGTGCCAGCAGCCCGCAGCTATTATACACAGATACGCAGTATTTT. Its protein product is CASSPQLLYTDTQYF.

A single count supports this clone. The chain couples TRBV7-3 to TRBJ2-3, with D perhaps TRBD2 (6 bases). Germline CDR1 and CDR2: SGHTA and FQGTGA. The CDR3 totals 15 residues. Trimming shortened V by 5 bases and J by 2 bases, and 14 bases separated the two germline ends. CDR3: CASSETGSLTDTQYF. As DNA, the CDR3 is TGTGCCAGCAGCGAAACCGGGAGTCTCACAGATACGCAGTATTTT.

Only a few counts were recorded for this clone. CDR3 coding DNA: TGTGCCAGCTCACTGGGACTAGCGGGATTAACCTACAATGAGCAGTTCTTC. It codes for CASSLGLAGLTYNEQFF. V and J are TRBV18 and TRBJ2-1, with 13 positions matching TRBD2. Germline loops: CDR1 KGHSH, CDR2 LQKENI. The CDR3 runs to 17 residues. Trimming cost V 4 bases and J 2 bases; bases outside gene matches: 5.

The chain combines TRBV28 with TRBJ1-1; TRBD1 matches at 7 bases. Looked up from germline, CDR1 is MDHEN and CDR2 is SYDVKM. The V gene end was trimmed by 4 bases and the J gene end by 3 bases; junction bases not matched to a gene: 14. The CDR3 extends over 17 amino acids. The CDR3 is CASSSGTVIRDDTEAFF. Here the CDR3 DNA reads TGTGCCAGCAGTTCCGGGACAGTGATCCGGGATGACACTGAAGCTTTCTTT.

About this clone: A much larger clone lies one base from this, so it may be a read error. CDR3 in amino acids: CASSIRGWIYNEQFF. The CDR3 DNA reads TGTGCCAGTAGTATCAGGGGCTGGATCTACAATGAGCAGTTCTTC. The gene calls are TRBV19 and TRBJ2-1; possibly TRBD1 for D (6 bases). The CDR3 consists of 15 residues. Trimming took 3 bases from V and 3 from J, leaving 12 bases between them. The germline V gene encodes CDR1 LNHDA and CDR2 SQIVND (reference sequence).

The chain employs TRBV10-3 and TRBJ2-5; TRBD2 might be the D (6 bases). Germline values: CDR1 ENHRY, CDR2 SYGVKD. V was cut by 0 bases and J by 2 bases, with 7 bases left in between. The CDR3 length is 14 residues. In DNA, the CDR3 is TGTGCCATCAGTGAGTCGCGGGATCAAGAGACCCAGTACTTC. Translated: CAISESRDQETQYF.

As to this clone: A single base is all that separates this from a far larger clone, so a read error is likely. The sample has other DNA sequences that encode this CDR3 too. V and J are TRBV7-2 and TRBJ2-3, with 12 positions matching TRBD2. This CDR3 region has 18 residues. V lost 1 base and J lost 0; bases outside the gene matches: 5. CDR1 is SGHTA and CDR2 is FQGNSA in the germline V gene. CDR3 sequence: CASSLVLAGGASTDTQYF. CDR3 DNA sequence: TGTGCCAGCAGCTTAGTACTAGCGGGGGGTGCTAGCACAGATACGCAGTATTTT.

This chain uses TRBV10-3 with TRBJ1-5; D is unclear. Germline V CDR1 and CDR2: ENHRY, SYGVKD. Between the trimmed V and J ends, which lost 5 bases and 8 bases, there was a span of 16 bases. The CDR3 sequence is 14 residues long. CDR3 DNA sequence: TGTGCCATCAGTTCGGACTCACCAGGAGAGCCCCAGCATTTT. As protein: CAISSDSPGEPQHF.